These 8 T cell receptor beta chains were all obtained from the same sample, sequenced in a study of blood T cell repertoires in COVID-19. Profiled with immunoSEQ multiplex PCR; TCRdb holds only in-frame clones, not every one. This sample has 350,000 to 500,000 clones, with around 90% found just once. The sample comprised peripheral blood. Source of these receptors: a man aged 18-30 years with COVID-19, enrolled during active disease.

The rearrangement uses TRBV2 and TRBJ1-4; no firm D call. Trimming stripped 7 bases from V and 3 bases from J, with 18 bases between. CDR3 length: 16 amino acids. Germline V gene lookup returns CDR1 SNHLY and CDR2 FYNNEI. CDR3 protein: CASNGDSGKANEKLFF. DNA for the CDR3: TGTGCCAGCAATGGGGATTCGGGGAAGGCTAATGAAAAACTGTTTTTT.

V usage is TRBV5-1 and J usage is TRBJ2-1, with D unresolved. Per germline, CDR1 SGHRS and CDR2 YFSETQ. The V gene lost 6 bases and the J gene lost 7 bases, with 17 bases spanning the gap. There are 14 residues in the CDR3. The CDR3 DNA follows: TGCGCCAGCAAACTGGTGGTAGCTGCGAATGAGCAGTTCTTC. Protein product: CASKLVVAANEQFF.

The rearrangement joins TRBV6-5 to TRBJ2-7, with 7 bases lining up with TRBD1. Germline V lookup: CDR1 MNHEY, CDR2 SVGAGI. The CDR3 consists of 15 residues. Unmatched junction bases numbered 12, after V lost 7 bases and J lost 3 bases. The CDR3, as DNA: TGTGCCAGCACCGCAAATCGGGACAGTTTCTACGAGCAGTACTTC. Encoded protein: CASTANRDSFYEQYF.

This chain connects TRBV12-3 or TRBV12-4 to TRBJ2-1; no definite D call. V lost 8 bases and J lost 1, with 6 bases in between. The CDR3 spans 12 residues. The CDR3 loop is CASHTSYNEQFF. The DNA for the CDR3 is TGTGCCAGCCACACATCCTACAATGAGCAGTTCTTC.

The J gene is TRBJ2-3, the V gene TRBV10-2; 10 bases are a match to TRBD2. This CDR3 is built from 15 residues. Germline trimming cut 6 bases from V and 2 bases from J; bases unmatched to any gene: 5. In germline, CDR1 is WSHSY, CDR2 SAAADI. CDR3 nucleotides: TGCGCCAGCAGCGGGACTAGCGCGGACACAGATACGCAGTATTTT. This gives the protein CASSGTSADTDTQYF.

The V gene is TRBV6-5, the J gene TRBJ1-2, with D possibly matching TRBD1 (6 bases). The CDR3 is 13 amino acids. V was shortened by 6 bases and J by 4 bases, with 12 bases between the two germline ends. CDR1 and CDR2 from the germline V gene are MNHEY and SVGAGI. In DNA form, the CDR3 reads TGTGCCAGCAGGCTGGACAGCCTCTATGGCTACACCTTC. Encoded protein: CASRLDSLYGYTF.

V and J are TRBV10-2 and TRBJ2-5; weak D call: TRBD1 (6 bases). Trimming took 5 bases from V and 5 from J, leaving 21 bases between them. Germline-derived CDR1 and CDR2 are WSHSY and SAAADI. The CDR3 has 16 amino acids. Here the CDR3 reads CASSRTVQPSQETQYF. As DNA, the CDR3 is TGCGCCAGCAGTCGGACAGTACAGCCTTCTCAGGAGACCCAGTACTTC.

This clone was counted once. The V and J genes are TRBV5-1 and TRBJ2-1; 10 bases fit TRBD2. The CDR3 has 14 residues. The V gene end was trimmed by 0 bases and the J gene end by 10 bases; junction bases not matched to a gene: 4. CDR1 and CDR2 from the germline V gene are SGHRS and YFSETQ. CDR3 sequence (DNA): TGCGCCAGCAGCTTGGCGACACTAGCGGGGGAGCAGTTCTTC. Protein sequence: CASSLATLAGEQFF.